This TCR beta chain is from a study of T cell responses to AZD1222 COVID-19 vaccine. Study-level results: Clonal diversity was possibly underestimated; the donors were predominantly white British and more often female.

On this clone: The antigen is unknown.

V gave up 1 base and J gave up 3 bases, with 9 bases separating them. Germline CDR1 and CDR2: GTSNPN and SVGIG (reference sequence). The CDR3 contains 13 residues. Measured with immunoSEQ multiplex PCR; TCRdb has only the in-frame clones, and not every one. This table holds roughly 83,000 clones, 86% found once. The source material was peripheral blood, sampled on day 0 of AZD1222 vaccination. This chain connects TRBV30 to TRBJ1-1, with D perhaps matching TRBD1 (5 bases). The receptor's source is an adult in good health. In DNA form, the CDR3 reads TGTGCCTGGAGTGGACAGCGTTACACTGAAGCTTTCTTT. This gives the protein CAWSGQRYTEAFF. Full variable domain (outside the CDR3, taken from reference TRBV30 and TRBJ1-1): SQTIHQWPATLVQPVGSPLSLECTVEGTSNPNLYWYRQAAGRGLQLLFYSVGIGQISSEVPQNLSASRPQDRQFILSSKKLLLSDSGFYLCAWSGQRYTEAFFGQGTRLTVV.